The 14 T cell receptor beta chains reported below all come from one sample, sequenced in a study of T cell changes during pregnancy in multiple sclerosis. Assay used: immunoSEQ multiplex PCR; TCRdb lists only in-frame clones, some missing. The sample consists of around 40,000 clones, roughly nine tenths of them appearing once. The sample in question was CD4+ T cells from peripheral blood mononuclear cells, obtained before pregnancy. The receptor set was obtained from a female donor with multiple sclerosis, enrolled in a pregnancy study.

This chain uses TRBV14 with TRBJ2-7; 9 bases align to TRBD1. Trimming at V came to 6 bases and at J to 3 bases, leaving 6 bases not matched to a gene. The germline CDR1 and CDR2 sequences are SGHDN and FVKESK. This CDR3 is 14 amino acids long. CDR3 protein: CASRGQGPRYEQYF. CDR3 bases: TGTGCCAGCAGGGGACAGGGCCCTCGCTACGAGCAGTACTTC.

The chain couples TRBV7-6 to TRBJ1-3; no definite D call. Germline loops: CDR1 SGHVS, CDR2 FNYEAQ. This CDR3 contains 16 residues. With 3 bases removed from V and 0 bases from J, the gap between germline ends came to 12 bases. In DNA form, the CDR3 reads TGTGCCAGCAGCTTCGGGAGTAGCCTCTCTGGAAACACCATATATTTT. It is translated as CASSFGSSLSGNTIYF.

This chain links TRBV4-1 with TRBJ1-2; TRBD1 aligns across 8 bases. The germline gives CDR1 MGHRA, CDR2 YSYEKL. The V gene end was trimmed by 4 bases and the J gene end by 5 bases; junction bases not matched to a gene: 12. The CDR3 spans 16 residues. The CDR3: CASSLTGQGTRYGYTF. CDR3 bases: TGCGCCAGCAGCCTGACCGGACAGGGTACCAGGTATGGCTACACCTTC.

The chain is built from TRBV6-5 and TRBJ1-2, with 10 nucleotides matching TRBD1. The V and J ends lost 2 bases and 6 bases, in that order; junction bases with no gene match: 3. Germline loops: CDR1 MNHEY, CDR2 SVGAGI. This CDR3 comprises 14 residues. In DNA, the CDR3 is TGTGCCAGCAGTTACGGGACAGGGGTCGATGGCTACACCTTC. It specifies CASSYGTGVDGYTF.

The chain is built from TRBV30 and TRBJ1-1; the match to TRBD1 covers 9 bases. Germline V gives CDR1 GTSNPN, CDR2 SVGIG (reference sequence). CDR3 length: 14 residues. V dropped 1 base and J dropped 6; count of bases not matched to a gene: 6. CDR3 sequence (DNA): TGTGCCTGGAGTGACGTGACAGGGGGAGCTGAAGCTTTCTTT. Its translation: CAWSDVTGGAEAFF.

The chain uses TRBV6-5 and TRBJ1-5, with 7 bases that match TRBD1. Germline loops: CDR1 MNHEY, CDR2 SVGAGI. The CDR3 length is 14 residues. The junction had 5 bases not matched to a gene; V was cut back by 8 bases and J by 1 base. CDR3 bases: TGTGCCAGCGGAACGGGACAGAGCAATCAGCCCCAGCATTTT. Protein: CASGTGQSNQPQHF.

The genes are TRBV11-2 and TRBJ1-1, with a possible D match to TRBD1 (6 bases). CDR3 length: 17 amino acids. V was cut by 6 bases and J by 4 bases, with 24 bases left in between. CDR1 and CDR2 from the germline V gene are SGHAT and FQNNGV. CDR3 nucleotides: TGTGCCAGCAGAGATGGGACGATAACTAGGGGGAGCACTGAAGCTTTCTTT. This translates into CASRDGTITRGSTEAFF.

This chain joins TRBV19 and TRBJ2-3; tentative D call: TRBD2 (6 bases). The CDR3 sequence is 15 residues long. Germline V gene lookup returns CDR1 LNHDA and CDR2 SQIVND (reference sequence). V shed 7 bases and J shed 0 bases, with 14 bases lying between them. The CDR3 loop reads CASTPDGLSTDTQYF. The CDR3 coding sequence is TGTGCCAGTACGCCCGACGGACTAAGCACAGATACGCAGTATTTT.

The CDR3 sequence is CASSPVSNGELFF. DNA of the CDR3: TGTGCCAGCAGCCCGGTTAGTAACGGGGAGCTGTTTTTT. The chain has TRBV5-6 and TRBJ2-2; no reliable D call. V lost 4 bases and J lost 7, with 11 bases in between. The CDR3 runs 13 residues. Germline V gene lookup returns CDR1 SGHDT and CDR2 YYEEEE.

The chain is built from TRBV7-2 and TRBJ2-1; 10 bases fit TRBD1. The germline V gene has CDR1 SGHTA and CDR2 FQGNSA. V shed 5 bases and J 6 bases; nucleotides not matched to a gene: 4. CDR3 length equals 14 residues. In DNA, the CDR3 is TGTGCCAGCAGCCCAGACAGGGGGCCCAATGAGCAGTTCTTC. This encodes CASSPDRGPNEQFF.

This chain links TRBV5-1 with TRBJ1-1, with D uncertain. The CDR3 is made up of 15 amino acids. Trimming pared 1 base from V and 3 bases from J, leaving 13 bases between. Germline V gene lookup returns CDR1 SGHRS and CDR2 YFSETQ. The DNA of the CDR3 is TGCGCCAGCAGCTTGTGGTCCACGGTCGACACTGAAGCTTTCTTT. It yields the protein CASSLWSTVDTEAFF.

This rearrangement joins TRBV12-5 to TRBJ1-4; unclear D gene. The CDR3 length is 14 residues. Deletions cut 1 base from V and 4 bases from J, with 7 bases between. Germline V gene lookup returns CDR1 LGHNT and CDR2 FRNRAP. This CDR3 is CASGLATRNEKLFF. Here the CDR3 DNA reads TGTGCTAGTGGTTTGGCCACACGTAATGAAAAACTGTTTTTT.

This chain uses TRBV5-4 with TRBJ2-6; 11 bases map to TRBD2. CDR3 length: 18 residues. CDR1 SGHNT and CDR2 YYREEE come from the germline V gene (reference sequence). Trimming at V came to 0 bases and at J to 2 bases, leaving 4 bases not matched to a gene. The CDR3: CASSLGVAGGPGANVLTF. DNA for the CDR3: TGTGCCAGCAGCTTGGGTGTAGCGGGGGGGCCTGGGGCCAACGTCCTGACTTTC.

The V gene is TRBV5-1, the J gene TRBJ1-1; TRBD1 might be the D (5 bases). Germline V gene data show CDR1 as SGHRS and CDR2 as YFSETQ. The CDR3 has 13 residues. Trimming removed 4 bases from V and 11 bases from J, with 18 bases in between. The CDR3 DNA is TGCGCCAGCAGCCCCGGGGACTCCCCACGGGCTTTCTTT. As protein: CASSPGDSPRAFF.